This T cell receptor beta chain was identified during a study of shared clonotypes between healthy human individuals (dated by TCRdb to the early 2020s). Context from the whole study: A couple of women and a few men aged 18 to 49 years were included in the cohort. Per donor, leukapheresis produced somewhere between about 0.9 and 9.5 billion PBMCs. To increase sequencing depth and limit assay-specific biases, different laboratories used diverse techniques to prepare libraries and sequence TCR repertoires. Blood TCR repertoires of five healthy adults were deeply sequenced to estimate repertoire size and the extent of clonotype sharing between individuals. For each donor, three plates each were used for CD4 naive and CD4 memory, two plates were used for CD8 naive, and one plate was used for CD8 memory. General findings and caveats noted by the study authors: Compared with non-shared clonotypes, clonotypes shared by all four sorted-subset donors had higher generation probabilities. Because the study included only a small number of donors, the genetic and exposure-history diversity represented was limited. Sampling was limited to blood, and TCR repertoires in tissue likely differ from TCR repertoires in blood. Pairwise subsampling led to the expectation that sequencing depth would affect the degree of clonotype sharing among donors. Even with the large sequencing depth, rarefaction of the sorted-subset datasets indicated that sequencing was incomplete. Naive subsets generally had larger estimated clonotype richness than memory subsets did. Approximately 5% of naive CD4, 3% to 4% of naive CD8, approximately 2.2% of memory CD4, and about 0.4% of memory CD8 clonotypes were shared across several donors.

From the cysteine up to the phenylalanine, the CDR3 has a length of 13 residues. CDR3 DNA is the only sequence kept; it has 39 bases, read in frame from the first base. V gives up 0 bases and J gives up 4 bases, and the segment between their germline ends measures 4 bases. CDR1 LGHNA and CDR2 YNFKEQ are derived from the germline V gene. Using the deep immunoSEQ assay, TCR CDR3 regions were amplified from genomic DNA by multiplex PCR. Genomic DNA extracted from each cell subset was distributed evenly over all wells of several immunoSEQ 96-well plates, and each plate served as one replicate. For sorted subsets, about 200 ng genomic DNA, equal to 30,000 or so T cell genomes, was loaded into each replicate PCR. Purified libraries were quantified with a Qubit 3.0 fluorometer, sized on a Bioanalyzer 2100, and re-quantified with the KAPA Library Quantification kit. A separate single-read 150-cycle Illumina NextSeq 550 flow cell was used to sequence each immunoSEQ 96-well plate. The source study handled its data this way. The immunoSEQ output contained only junctional sequences without quality scores, so filtering could not match that applied to full-length reads. To assign V/J genes and CDR3, sequences were annotated using PyIR, a Python wrapper for IgBLAST v1.9, with IMGT germline references. Any read was removed if the V/J assignment was weak (E-value above 1e-6), the CDR3 was missing, or the read contained stop codons, out-of-frame junctions, or ambiguous translated residues. V3J clonotypes were defined as sequences sharing the same inferred V gene, J gene, and CDR3 amino acid sequence. The percentage overlap between two repertoires was calculated by dividing the number of shared unique clonotypes by the size of the smaller repertoire. RTK rarefaction, the Chao1 estimator, and Recon v2.1 estimates of unobserved clonotypes were used to assess repertoire richness. For all TCRbeta clonotypes obtained by the gDNA method from a few donors, generation probabilities were computed with OLGA. What TCRdb holds here is the immuneACCESS table cut down to in-frame rearrangements. Part of the clones is not present; checked against another copy, under half of the missing clones reflect an unresolved V gene, and the others are unexplained. That table furnishes V, J and clone size, whereas the DNA furnished D and trimming. In this sample the table shows hundreds of thousands of clones, around 67% of which occur a single time. The leading ten clones occupy 1.5% to 2% of the sample.

Comments on this clone: Its antigen is not yet known. A much larger clone sits a single nucleotide away, making a read error possible.

Healthy HIV-negative adults with no recently reported acute infections or vaccinations were included as donors. Every donor was a Caucasian adult living in Nashville, Tennessee, USA. CD4+ T cells were enriched through magnetic negative selection, after which naive cells were positively selected on CD45RA and the remaining negative fraction served as the memory subset. After blood collection by leukapheresis, PBMCs were isolated using Ficoll-Histopaque density gradient centrifugation and then cryopreserved in the vapor phase of liquid nitrogen. Analytical flow cytometry was used to check the purity and quantity of each magnetically sorted T cell population. From each sorted fraction, genomic DNA was isolated and quantified by UV absorbance on a Nanodrop 2000c.

The sequence joins TRBV4-2 to TRBJ1-3, with no reliable assignment of the D segment. Sequenced material: memory CD4+ T cells sorted from blood. This specimen's cell subset or site label, interpreted: CD45RA-negative fraction. This clonotype was sampled from a woman in her twenties or thirties in good health. The DNA sequence reads TGTGCCAGCAGCCAAGATCAGGGAAACACCATATATTTT. This encodes CASSQDQGNTIYF.